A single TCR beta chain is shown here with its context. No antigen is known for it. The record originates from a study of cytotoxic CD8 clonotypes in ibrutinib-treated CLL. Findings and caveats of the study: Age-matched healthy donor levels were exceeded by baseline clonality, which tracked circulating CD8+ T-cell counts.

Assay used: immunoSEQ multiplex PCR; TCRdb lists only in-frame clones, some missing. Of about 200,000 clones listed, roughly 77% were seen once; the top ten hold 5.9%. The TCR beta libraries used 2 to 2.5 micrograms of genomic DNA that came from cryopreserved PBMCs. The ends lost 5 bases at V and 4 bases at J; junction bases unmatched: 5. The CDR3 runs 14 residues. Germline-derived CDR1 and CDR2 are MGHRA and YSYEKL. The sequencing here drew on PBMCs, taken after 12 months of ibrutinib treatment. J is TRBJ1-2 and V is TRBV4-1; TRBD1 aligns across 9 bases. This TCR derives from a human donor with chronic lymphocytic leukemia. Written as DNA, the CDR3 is TGCGCCAGCAGCACGGGACAGGGCCTCTATGGCTACACCTTC. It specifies CASSTGQGLYGYTF.